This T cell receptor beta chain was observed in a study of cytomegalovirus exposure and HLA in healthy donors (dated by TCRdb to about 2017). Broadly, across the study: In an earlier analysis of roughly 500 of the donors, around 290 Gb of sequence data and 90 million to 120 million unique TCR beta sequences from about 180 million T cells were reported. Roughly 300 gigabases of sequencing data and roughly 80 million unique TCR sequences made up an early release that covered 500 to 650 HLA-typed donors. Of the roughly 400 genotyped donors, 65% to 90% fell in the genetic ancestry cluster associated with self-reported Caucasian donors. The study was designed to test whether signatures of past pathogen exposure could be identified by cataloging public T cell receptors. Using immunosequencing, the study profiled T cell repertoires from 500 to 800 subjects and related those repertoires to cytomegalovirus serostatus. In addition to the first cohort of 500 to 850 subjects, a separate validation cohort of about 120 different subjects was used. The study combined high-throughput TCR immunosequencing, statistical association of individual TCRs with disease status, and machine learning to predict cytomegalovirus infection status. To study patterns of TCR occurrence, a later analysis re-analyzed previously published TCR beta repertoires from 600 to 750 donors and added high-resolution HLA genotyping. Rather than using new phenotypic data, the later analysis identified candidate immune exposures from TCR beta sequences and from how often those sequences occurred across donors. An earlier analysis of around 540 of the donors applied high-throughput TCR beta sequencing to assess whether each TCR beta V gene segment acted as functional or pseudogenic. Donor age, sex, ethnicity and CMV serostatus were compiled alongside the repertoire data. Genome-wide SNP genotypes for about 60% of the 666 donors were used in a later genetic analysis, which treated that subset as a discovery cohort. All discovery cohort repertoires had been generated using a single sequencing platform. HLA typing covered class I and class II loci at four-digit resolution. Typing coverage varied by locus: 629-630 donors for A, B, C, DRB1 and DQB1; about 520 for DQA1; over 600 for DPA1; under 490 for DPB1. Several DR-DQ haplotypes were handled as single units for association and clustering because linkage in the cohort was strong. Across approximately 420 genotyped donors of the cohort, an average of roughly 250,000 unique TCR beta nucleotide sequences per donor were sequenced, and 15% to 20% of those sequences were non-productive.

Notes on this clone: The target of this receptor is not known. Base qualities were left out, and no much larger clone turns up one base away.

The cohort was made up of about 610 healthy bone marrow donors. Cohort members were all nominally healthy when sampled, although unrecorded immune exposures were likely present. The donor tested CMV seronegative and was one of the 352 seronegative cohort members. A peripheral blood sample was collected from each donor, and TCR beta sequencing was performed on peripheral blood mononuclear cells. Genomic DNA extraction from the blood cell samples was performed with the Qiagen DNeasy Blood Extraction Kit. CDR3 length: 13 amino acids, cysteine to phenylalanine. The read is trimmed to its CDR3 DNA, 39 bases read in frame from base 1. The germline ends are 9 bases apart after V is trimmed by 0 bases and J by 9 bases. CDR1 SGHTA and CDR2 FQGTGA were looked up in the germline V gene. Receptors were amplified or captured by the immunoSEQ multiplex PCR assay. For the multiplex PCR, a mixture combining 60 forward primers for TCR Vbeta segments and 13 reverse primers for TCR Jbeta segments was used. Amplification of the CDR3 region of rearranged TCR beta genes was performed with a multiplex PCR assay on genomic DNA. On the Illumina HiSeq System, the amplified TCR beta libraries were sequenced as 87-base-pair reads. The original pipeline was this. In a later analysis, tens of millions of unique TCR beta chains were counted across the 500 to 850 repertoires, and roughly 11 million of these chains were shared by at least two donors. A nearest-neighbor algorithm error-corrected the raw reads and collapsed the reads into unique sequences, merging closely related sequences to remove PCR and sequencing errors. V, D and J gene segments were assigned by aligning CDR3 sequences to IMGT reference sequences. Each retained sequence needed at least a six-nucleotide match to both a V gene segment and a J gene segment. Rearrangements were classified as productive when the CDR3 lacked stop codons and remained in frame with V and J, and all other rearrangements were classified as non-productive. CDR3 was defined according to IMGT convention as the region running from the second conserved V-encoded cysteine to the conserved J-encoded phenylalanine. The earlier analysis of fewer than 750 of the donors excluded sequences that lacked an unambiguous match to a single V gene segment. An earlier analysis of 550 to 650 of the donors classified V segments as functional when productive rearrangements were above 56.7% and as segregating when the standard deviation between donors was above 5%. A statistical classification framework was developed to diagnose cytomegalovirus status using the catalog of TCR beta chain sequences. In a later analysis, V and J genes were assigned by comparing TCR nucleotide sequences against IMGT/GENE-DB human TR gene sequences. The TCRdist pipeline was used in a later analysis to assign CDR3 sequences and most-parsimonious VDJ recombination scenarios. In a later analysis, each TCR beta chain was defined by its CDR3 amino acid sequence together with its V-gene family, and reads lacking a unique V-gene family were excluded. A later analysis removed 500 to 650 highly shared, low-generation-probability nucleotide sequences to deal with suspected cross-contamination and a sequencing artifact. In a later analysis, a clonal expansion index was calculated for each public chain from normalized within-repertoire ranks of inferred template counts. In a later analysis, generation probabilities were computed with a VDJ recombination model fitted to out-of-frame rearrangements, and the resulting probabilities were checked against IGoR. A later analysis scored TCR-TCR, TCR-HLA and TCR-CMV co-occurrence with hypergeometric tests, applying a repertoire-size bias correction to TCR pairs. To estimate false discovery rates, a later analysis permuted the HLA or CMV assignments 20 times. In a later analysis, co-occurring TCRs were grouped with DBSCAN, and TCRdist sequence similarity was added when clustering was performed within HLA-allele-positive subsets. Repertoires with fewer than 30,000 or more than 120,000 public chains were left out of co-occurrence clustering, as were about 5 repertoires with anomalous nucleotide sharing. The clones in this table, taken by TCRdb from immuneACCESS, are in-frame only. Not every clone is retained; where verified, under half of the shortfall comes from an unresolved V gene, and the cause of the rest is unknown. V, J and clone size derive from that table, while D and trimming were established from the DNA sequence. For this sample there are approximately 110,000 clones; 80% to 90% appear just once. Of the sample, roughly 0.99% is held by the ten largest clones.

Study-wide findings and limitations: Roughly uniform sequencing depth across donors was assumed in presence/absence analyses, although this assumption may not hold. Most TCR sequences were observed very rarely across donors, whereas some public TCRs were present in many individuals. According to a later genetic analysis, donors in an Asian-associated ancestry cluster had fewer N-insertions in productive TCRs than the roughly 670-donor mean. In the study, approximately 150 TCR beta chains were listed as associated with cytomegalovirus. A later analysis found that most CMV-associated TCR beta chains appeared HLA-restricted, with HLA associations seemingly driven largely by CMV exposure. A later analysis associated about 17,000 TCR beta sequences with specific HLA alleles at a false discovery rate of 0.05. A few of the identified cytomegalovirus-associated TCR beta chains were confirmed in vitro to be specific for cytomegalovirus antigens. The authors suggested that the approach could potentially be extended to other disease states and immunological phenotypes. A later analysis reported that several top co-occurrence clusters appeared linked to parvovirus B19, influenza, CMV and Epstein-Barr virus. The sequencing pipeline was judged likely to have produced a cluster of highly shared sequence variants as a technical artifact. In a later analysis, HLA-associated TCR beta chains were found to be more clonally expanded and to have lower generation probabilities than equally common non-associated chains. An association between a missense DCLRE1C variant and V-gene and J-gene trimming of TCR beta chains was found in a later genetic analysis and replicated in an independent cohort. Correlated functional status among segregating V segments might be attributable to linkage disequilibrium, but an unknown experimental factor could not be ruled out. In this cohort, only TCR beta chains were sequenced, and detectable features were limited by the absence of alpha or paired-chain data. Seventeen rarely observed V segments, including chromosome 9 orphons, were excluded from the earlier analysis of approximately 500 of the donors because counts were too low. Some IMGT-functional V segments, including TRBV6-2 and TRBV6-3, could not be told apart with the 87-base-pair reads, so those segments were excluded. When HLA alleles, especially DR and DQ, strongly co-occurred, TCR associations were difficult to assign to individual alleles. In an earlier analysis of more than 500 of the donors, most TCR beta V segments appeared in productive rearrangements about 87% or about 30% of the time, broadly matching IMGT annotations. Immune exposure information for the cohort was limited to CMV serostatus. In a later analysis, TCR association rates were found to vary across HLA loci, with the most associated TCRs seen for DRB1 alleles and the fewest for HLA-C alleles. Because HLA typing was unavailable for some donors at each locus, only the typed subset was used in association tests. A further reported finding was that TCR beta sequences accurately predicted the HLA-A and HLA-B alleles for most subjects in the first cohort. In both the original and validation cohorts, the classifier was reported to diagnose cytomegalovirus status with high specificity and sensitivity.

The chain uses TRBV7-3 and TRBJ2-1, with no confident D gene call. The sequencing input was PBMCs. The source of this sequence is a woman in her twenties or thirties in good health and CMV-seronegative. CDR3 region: CASSLTPTGEQFF. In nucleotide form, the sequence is TGTGCCAGCAGCTTAACACCCACGGGTGAGCAGTTCTTC. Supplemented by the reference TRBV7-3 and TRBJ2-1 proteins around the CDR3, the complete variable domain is GAGVSQTPSNKVTEKGKYVELRCDPISGHTALYWYRQSLGQGPEFLIYFQGTGAADDSGLPNDRFFAVRPEGSVSTLKIQRTERGDSAVYLCASSLTPTGEQFFGPGTRLTVL.